Detailed here is one T cell receptor beta chain. It was genomic DNA that served as the template for profiling TCR beta VDJ and CDR3. TCRdb independently ran MiXCR on the reads; one entry per CDR3 protein. This repertoire shows around 170,000 distinct CDR3 sequences, about 60% found once; its top ten account for 45%. The source of the sample is a study of CD8+CD57+ T cells in acquired aplastic anemia. The germline gives CDR1 SGHTA, CDR2 FQGNSA. After removal of 4 bases from V and 7 bases from J, the junction contained 7 bases not matched to a gene. The CDR3 length is 14 residues. The rearrangement uses TRBV7-2 and TRBJ2-7; 10 nucleotides match TRBD2. This clonotype was sampled from a human donor in good health. The sample consisted of sorted CD4+, CD8+, or CD8+CD57+ T cells (not recorded which) from PBMCs. The CDR3 region is CASSSLAGVGEQYF. The CDR3, as DNA: TGTGCCAGCAGCTCGCTAGCGGGAGTAGGGGAGCAGTACTTC.